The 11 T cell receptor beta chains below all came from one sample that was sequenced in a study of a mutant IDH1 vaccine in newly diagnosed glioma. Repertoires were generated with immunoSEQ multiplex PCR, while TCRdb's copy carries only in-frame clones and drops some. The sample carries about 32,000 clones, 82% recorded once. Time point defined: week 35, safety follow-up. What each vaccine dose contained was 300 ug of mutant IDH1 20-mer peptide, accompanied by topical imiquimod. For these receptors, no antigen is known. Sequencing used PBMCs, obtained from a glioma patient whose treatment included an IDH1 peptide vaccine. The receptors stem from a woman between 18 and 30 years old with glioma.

For the CDR3, the DNA is TGCGCCAGCAGCCCACCTGGGGAGACCCAGTACTTC. This gives the protein CASSPPGETQYF. V is TRBV4-1 and J is TRBJ2-5; D gene uncertain. V lost 4 bases, J lost 5 bases, and 8 bases lay in between. Looked up from germline, CDR1 is MGHRA and CDR2 is YSYEKL. The CDR3 has 12 amino acids.

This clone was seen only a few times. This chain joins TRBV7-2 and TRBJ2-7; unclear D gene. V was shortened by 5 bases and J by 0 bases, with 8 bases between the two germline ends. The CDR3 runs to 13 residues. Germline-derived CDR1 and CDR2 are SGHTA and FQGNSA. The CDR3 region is CASSLIGSYEQYF. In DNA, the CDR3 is TGTGCCAGCAGCCTTATCGGCTCCTACGAGCAGTACTTC.

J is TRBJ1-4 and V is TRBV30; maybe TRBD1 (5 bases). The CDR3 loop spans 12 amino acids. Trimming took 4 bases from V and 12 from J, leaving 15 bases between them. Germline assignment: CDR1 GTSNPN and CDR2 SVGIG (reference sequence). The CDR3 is CAWNRFTEELFF. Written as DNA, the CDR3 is TGTGCCTGGAACAGGTTTACGGAAGAACTGTTTTTT.

CDR3 nucleotides: TGTGCCAGCAGTGAAGTCGTCATCTACGAGCAGTACTTC. Protein product: CASSEVVIYEQYF. The rearrangement links TRBV6-1 to TRBJ2-7; the D is unclear. CDR1 MNHNS and CDR2 SASEGT come from the germline V gene. This CDR3 contains 13 residues. V shed 1 base and J shed 3 bases, with 7 bases lying between them.

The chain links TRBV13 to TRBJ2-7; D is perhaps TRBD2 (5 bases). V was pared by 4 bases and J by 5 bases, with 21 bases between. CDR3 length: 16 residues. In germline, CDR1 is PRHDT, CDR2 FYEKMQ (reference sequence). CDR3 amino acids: CASSSTRGLRLDEQYF. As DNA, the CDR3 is TGTGCCAGCAGCTCGACCAGAGGGTTACGATTGGACGAGCAGTACTTC.

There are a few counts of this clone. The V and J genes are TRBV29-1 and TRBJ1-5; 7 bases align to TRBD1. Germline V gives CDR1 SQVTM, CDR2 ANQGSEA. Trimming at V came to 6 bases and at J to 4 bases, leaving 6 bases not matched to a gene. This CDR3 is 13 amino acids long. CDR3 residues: CSVSGTENQPQHF. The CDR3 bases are TGCAGCGTGTCCGGGACAGAGAATCAGCCCCAGCATTTT.

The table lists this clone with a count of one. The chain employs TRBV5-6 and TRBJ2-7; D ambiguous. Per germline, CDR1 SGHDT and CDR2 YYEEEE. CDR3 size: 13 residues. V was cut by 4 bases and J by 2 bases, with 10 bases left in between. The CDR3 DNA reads TGTGCCAGCAGCCCCGGGCAGCCCTACGAGCAGTACTTC. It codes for CASSPGQPYEQYF. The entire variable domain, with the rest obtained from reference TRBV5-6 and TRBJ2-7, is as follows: DAGVTQSPTHLIKTRGQQVTLRCSPKSGHDTVSWYQQALGQGPQFIFQYYEEEERQRGNFPDRFSGHQFPNYSSELNVNALLLGDSALYLCASSPGQPYEQYFGPGTRLTVT.

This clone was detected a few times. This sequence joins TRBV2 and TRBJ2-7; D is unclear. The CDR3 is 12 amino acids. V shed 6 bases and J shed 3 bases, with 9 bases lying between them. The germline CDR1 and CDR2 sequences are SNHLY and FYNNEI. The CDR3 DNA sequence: TGTGCCAGCAGAAGAGACGGCTACGAGCAGTACTTC. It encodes CASRRDGYEQYF.

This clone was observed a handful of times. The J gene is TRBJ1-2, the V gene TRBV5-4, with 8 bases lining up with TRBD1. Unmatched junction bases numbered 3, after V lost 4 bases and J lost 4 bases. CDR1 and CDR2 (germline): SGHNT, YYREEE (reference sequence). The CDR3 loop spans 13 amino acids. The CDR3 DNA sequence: TGTGCCAGCAGCGACGGACAGGGCTATGGCTACACCTTC. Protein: CASSDGQGYGYTF.

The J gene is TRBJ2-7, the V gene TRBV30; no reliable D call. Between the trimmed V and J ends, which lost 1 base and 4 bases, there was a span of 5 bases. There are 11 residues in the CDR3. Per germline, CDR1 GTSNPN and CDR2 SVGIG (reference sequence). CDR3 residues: CAWSDGYEQYF. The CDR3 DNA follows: TGTGCCTGGAGTGATGGGTACGAGCAGTACTTC.

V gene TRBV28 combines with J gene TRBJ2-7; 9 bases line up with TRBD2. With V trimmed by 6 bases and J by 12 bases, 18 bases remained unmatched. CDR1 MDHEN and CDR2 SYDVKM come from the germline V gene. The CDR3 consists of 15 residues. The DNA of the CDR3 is TGTGCCAGCAGGCTCGACCGGCTAGCGGGAACTGATGGGTACTTC. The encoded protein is CASRLDRLAGTDGYF.